Below, 9 T cell receptor beta chains from the same sample are listed, as sequenced in a study of beta chain features in type 1 diabetes (dated by TCRdb to the late 2010s). The library was produced with the immunoSEQ multiplex PCR assay. The High Capacity cDNA Reverse Transcription Kit was used to reverse transcribe all of the isolated RNA, meaning that expressed TCRB transcripts were what got sequenced. What TCRdb holds here is the immuneACCESS table cut down to in-frame rearrangements. Part of the clones is not present; checked against another copy, under half of the missing clones reflect an unresolved V gene, and the others are unexplained. The sample profile shows around 44,000 clones; roughly 50% of them were found once. The ten largest clones represent more than 0.2% of the sample. The sequenced sample consisted of stem cell memory CD4+ T cells from blood. Sample cell subset or site, as interpreted from the label and publication: stem cell-like memory CD4+ T cells. The receptors derive from a woman aged 25 to 39 in good health.

Only a few counts were recorded for this clone. V and J are TRBV4-3 and TRBJ2-1, with 9 bases fitting TRBD2. Unmatched junction bases numbered 8, after V lost 2 bases and J lost 12 bases. CDR1 and CDR2 (germline): LGHNA, YSLEER. The CDR3 covers 14 residues. The CDR3 spells CASSQLAGGAGQFF. In nucleotides, the CDR3 is TGCGCCAGCAGCCAACTTGCGGGAGGGGCGGGGCAGTTCTTC.

The CDR3 DNA is TGTGCCGGAGGACTAGCGGGAATCGGGCAGTACTTC. It codes for CAGGLAGIGQYF. V is TRBV30 and J is TRBJ2-7; TRBD2 aligns across 12 bases. This CDR3 region has 12 residues. The junction had 8 bases not matched to a gene; V was cut back by 8 bases and J by 9 bases. The germline CDR1 and CDR2 sequences are GTSNPN and SVGIG (reference sequence). Full variable domain (missing parts from reference TRBV30 and TRBJ2-7): SQTIHQWPATLVQPVGSPLSLECTVEGTSNPNLYWYRQAAGRGLQLLFYSVGIGQISSEVPQNLSASRPQDRQFILSSKKLLLSDSGFYLCAGGLAGIGQYFGPGTRLTVT.

The chain combines TRBV7-2 with TRBJ2-7; 11 bases fit TRBD2. With V trimmed by 5 bases and J by 3 bases, 9 bases remained unmatched. This CDR3 has 16 amino acids. CDR1 SGHTA and CDR2 FQGNSA come from the germline V gene. CDR3 loop: CASSATRTSGLYEQYF. In DNA form, the CDR3 reads TGTGCCAGCAGCGCTACAAGGACTAGCGGGCTCTACGAGCAGTACTTC.

Only a few counts were recorded for this clone. The chain recombines TRBV6-6 with TRBJ1-2; 9 nucleotides match TRBD1. V was pared by 7 bases and J by 0 bases, with 6 bases of the junction left unmatched. This CDR3 is built from 15 residues. The germline gives CDR1 MNHNY, CDR2 SVGAGI (reference sequence). CDR3 protein: CASTLRDRANYGYTF. DNA of the CDR3: TGTGCCAGCACCCTACGGGACAGGGCTAACTATGGCTACACCTTC.

J is TRBJ1-2 and V is TRBV7-8; a weak D match, TRBD1 (6 bases). The CDR3 has 16 amino acids. V was clipped by 1 base and J by 2 bases, with 14 bases between them. Germline V gene sequence: CDR1 SGHVS, CDR2 FQNEAQ. Written as DNA, the CDR3 is TGTGCCAGCAGCTTAGGAGGGGGGGCTACGAACTATGGCTACACCTTC. As protein: CASSLGGGATNYGYTF. The whole variable domain, remainder taken from reference TRBV7-8 and TRBJ1-2, is GAGVSQSPRYKVAKRGQDVALRCDPISGHVSLFWYQQALGQGPEFLTYFQNEAQLDKSGLPSDRFFAERPEGSVSTLKIQRTQQEDSAVYLCASSLGGGATNYGYTFGSGTRLTVV.

The chain's CDR3 is CASRAGFRDEQFF. CDR3 DNA sequence: TGTGCCAGCCGGGCGGGTTTTAGGGATGAGCAGTTCTTC. The V and J genes are TRBV9 and TRBJ2-1; a weak D match, TRBD2 (5 bases). Trimming took 7 bases from V and 8 from J, leaving 16 bases between them. Per germline, CDR1 SGDLS and CDR2 YYNGEE. The CDR3 is 13 amino acids.

This clone was counted a few times. The rearrangement links TRBV28 to TRBJ1-3; D is ambiguous. This CDR3 has 15 amino acids. Germline values: CDR1 MDHEN, CDR2 SYDVKM. V lost 6 bases to trimming and J lost 4 bases, with 16 bases between them. The CDR3 here is CASSPPYGVGNTIYF. The CDR3 region has the DNA TGTGCCAGCAGCCCTCCATACGGGGTCGGAAACACCATATATTTT.

This clone has just a few counts. This chain joins TRBV7-9 and TRBJ2-2, with 10 bases identical to TRBD2. Germline-derived CDR1 and CDR2 are SEHNR and FQNEAQ (reference sequence). CDR3 length equals 16 residues. J gave up 4 bases and V 5 bases, and 7 bases lay outside the gene matches. The chain's CDR3 is CASSPFSGRSTGELFF. As DNA, the CDR3 is TGTGCCAGCAGCCCTTTTAGCGGGAGGAGCACCGGGGAGCTGTTTTTT.

The chain has TRBV5-4 and TRBJ2-1; possibly TRBD2 for D (7 bases). Germline V gives CDR1 SGHNT, CDR2 YYREEE (reference sequence). This CDR3 has 16 residues. Trimming pared 1 base from V and 7 bases from J, leaving 18 bases between. CDR3 nucleotide sequence: TGTGCCAGCAGCTTGCTGGTGGCAAAGGGGGGGAATGAGCAGTTCTTC. Residues: CASSLLVAKGGNEQFF.